A few counts support the clone carrying this T cell receptor (beta chain). The antigen is not known. Donors were drawn from the 120-subject validation cohort, separate from the roughly 700-subject first cohort. This entry comes from a study of cytomegalovirus exposure and HLA in healthy donors. Study background: The same platform as the roughly 670 first-cohort repertoires was used for the 90 to 150 validation repertoires, a later analysis reported.

Looked up from germline, CDR1 is SEHNR and CDR2 is FQNEAQ (reference sequence). There are 16 residues in the CDR3. V was cut by 0 bases and J by 4 bases, with 12 bases left in between. General observations from the study: That first-cohort TCR clusters tended to co-occur in the 90 to 150 validation repertoires was found in a later analysis. Altogether, 150 to 200 TCR beta chains were recorded as cytomegalovirus-associated.

Repertoires were generated with immunoSEQ multiplex PCR, while TCRdb's copy carries only in-frame clones and drops some. The sample yields approximately 270,000 clones, 90% seen once. This sequence joins TRBV7-9 and TRBJ2-2; the D gene is possibly TRBD1 (6 bases). Source material: PBMCs. The sequence was collected from a woman aged 18-29 years in good health and CMV-seronegative. CDR3 nucleotides: TGTGCCAGCAGCTTAGCCTCAGGGGCCCCCACCGGGGAGCTGTTTTTT. Protein sequence: CASSLASGAPTGELFF.